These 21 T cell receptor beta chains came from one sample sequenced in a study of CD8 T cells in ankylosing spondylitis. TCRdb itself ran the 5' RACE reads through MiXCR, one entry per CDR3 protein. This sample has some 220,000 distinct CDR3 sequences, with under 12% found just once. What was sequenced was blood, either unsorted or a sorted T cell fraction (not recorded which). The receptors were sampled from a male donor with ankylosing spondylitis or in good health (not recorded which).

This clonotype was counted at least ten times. The CDR3 coding sequence is TGCGCCAGCAGCATGGGACAGGGCGCAAACACCGGGGAGCTGTTTTTT. Encoded protein: CASSMGQGANTGELFF. V gene TRBV5-1 combines with J gene TRBJ2-2, with TRBD1 identical over 9 bases. Unmatched junction bases numbered 6, after V lost 4 bases and J lost 2 bases. The CDR3 loop spans 16 amino acids. CDR1 and CDR2 from the germline V gene are SGHRS and YFSETQ.

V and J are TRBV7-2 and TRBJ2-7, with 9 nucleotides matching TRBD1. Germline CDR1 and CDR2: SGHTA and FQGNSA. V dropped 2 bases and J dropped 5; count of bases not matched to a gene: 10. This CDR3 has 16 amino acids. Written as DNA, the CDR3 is TGTGCCAGCAGCTTAAGGTCGGGGGACAGGGCCCACGAGCAGTACTTC. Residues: CASSLRSGDRAHEQYF.

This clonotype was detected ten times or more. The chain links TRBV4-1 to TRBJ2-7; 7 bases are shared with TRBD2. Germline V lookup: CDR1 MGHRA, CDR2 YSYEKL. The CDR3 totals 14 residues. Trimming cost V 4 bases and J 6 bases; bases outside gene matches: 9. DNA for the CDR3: TGCGCCAGCAGCCGACTAGCAGGGCCTTTCGAGCAGTACTTC. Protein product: CASSRLAGPFEQYF.

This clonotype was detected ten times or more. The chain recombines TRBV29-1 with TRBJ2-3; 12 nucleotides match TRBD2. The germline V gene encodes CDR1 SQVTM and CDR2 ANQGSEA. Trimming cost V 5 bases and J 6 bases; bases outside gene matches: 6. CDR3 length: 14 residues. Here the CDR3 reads CSVRTSGAEDTQYF. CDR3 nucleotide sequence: TGCAGCGTTAGGACTAGCGGGGCGGAGGATACGCAGTATTTT.

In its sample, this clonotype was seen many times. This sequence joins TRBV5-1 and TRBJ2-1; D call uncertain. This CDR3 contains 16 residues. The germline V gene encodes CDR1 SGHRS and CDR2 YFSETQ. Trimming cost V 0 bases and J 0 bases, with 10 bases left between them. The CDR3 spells CASSLGIGGSYNEQFF. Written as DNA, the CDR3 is TGCGCCAGCAGCTTGGGGATTGGCGGCTCCTACAATGAGCAGTTCTTC. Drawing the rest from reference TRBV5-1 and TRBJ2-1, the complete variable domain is KAGVTQTPRYLIKTRGQQVTLSCSPISGHRSVSWYQQTPGQGLQFLFEYFSETQRNKGNFPGRFSGRQFSNSRSEMNVSTLELGDSALYLCASSLGIGGSYNEQFFGPGTRLTVL.

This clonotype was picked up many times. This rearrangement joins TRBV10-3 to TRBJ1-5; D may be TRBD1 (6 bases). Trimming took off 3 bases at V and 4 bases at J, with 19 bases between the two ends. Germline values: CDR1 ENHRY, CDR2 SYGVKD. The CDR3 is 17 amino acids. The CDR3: CAISDFSAGHGNQPQHF. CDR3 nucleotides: TGTGCCATCAGTGATTTCTCGGCGGGACACGGGAATCAGCCCCAGCATTTT.

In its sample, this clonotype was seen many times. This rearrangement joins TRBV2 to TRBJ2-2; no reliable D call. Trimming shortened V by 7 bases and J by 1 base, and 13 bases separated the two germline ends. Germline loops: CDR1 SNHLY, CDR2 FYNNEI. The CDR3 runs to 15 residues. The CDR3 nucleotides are TGTGCCAGCACTCGACACGGGCAGAACACCGGGGAGCTGTTTTTT. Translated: CASTRHGQNTGELFF.

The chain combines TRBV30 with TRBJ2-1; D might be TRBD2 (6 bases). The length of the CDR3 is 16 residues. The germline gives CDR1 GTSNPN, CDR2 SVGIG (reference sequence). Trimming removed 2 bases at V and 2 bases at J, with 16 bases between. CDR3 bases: TGTGCCTGGAGTCCTCCCCAGGGAGGACCCTACAATGAGCAGTTCTTC. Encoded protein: CAWSPPQGGPYNEQFF.

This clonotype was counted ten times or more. DNA for the CDR3: TGTGCCAGCAGTCTAGGAGACCGAAATTCACCCCTCCACTTT. Its translation is CASSLGDRNSPLHF. The V and J genes are TRBV7-9 and TRBJ1-6; D gene unclear. Per the germline V gene, CDR1 is SEHNR and CDR2 is FQNEAQ (reference sequence). The CDR3 runs 14 residues. V lost 6 bases to trimming and J lost 7 bases, with 13 bases between them.

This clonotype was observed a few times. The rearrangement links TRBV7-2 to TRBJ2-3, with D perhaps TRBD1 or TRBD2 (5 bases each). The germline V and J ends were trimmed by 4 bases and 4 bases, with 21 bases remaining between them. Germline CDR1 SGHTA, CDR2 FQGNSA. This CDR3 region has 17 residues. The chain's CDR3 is CASSYTQRALGADTQYF. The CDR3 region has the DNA TGTGCCAGCAGCTACACGCAGAGGGCCCTAGGGGCAGATACGCAGTATTTT.

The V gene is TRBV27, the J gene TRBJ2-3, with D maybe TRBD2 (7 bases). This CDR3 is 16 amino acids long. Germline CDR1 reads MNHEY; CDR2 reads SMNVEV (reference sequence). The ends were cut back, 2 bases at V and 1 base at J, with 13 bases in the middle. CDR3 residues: CASSLRGGARTDTQYF. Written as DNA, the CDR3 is TGTGCCAGCAGTTTAAGGGGGGGGGCGCGCACAGATACGCAGTATTTT.

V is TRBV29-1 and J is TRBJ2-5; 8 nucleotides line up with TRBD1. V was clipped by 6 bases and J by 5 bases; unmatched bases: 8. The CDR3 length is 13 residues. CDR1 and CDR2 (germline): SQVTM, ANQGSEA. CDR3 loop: CSVRWTGKETQYF. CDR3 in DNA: TGCAGCGTGCGCTGGACAGGGAAGGAGACCCAGTACTTC.

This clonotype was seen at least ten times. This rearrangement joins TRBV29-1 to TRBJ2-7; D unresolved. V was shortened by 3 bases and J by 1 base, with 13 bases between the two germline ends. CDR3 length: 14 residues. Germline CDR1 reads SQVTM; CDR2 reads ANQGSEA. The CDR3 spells CSVEAQERSYEQYF. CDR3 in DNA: TGCAGCGTTGAGGCCCAGGAGAGATCCTACGAGCAGTACTTC.

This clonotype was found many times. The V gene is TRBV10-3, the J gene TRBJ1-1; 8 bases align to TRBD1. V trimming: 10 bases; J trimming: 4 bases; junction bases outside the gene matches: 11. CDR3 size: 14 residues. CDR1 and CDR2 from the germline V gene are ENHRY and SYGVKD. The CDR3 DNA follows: TGTGCCACCATAACAGGGGGAGGGGGCACTGAAGCTTTCTTT. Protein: CATITGGGGTEAFF.

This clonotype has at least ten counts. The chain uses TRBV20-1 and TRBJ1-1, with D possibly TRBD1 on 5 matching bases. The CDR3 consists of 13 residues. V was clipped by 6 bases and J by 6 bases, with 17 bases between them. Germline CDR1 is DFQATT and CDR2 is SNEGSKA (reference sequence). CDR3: CSAPLDSSPEAFF. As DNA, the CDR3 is TGCAGTGCCCCTCTCGACAGTTCCCCTGAAGCTTTCTTT.

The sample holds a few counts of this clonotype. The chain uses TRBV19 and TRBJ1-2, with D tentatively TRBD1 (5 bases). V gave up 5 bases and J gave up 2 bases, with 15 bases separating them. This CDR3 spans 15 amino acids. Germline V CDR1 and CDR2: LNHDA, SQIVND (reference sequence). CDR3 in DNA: TGTGCCAGTAGTCCTCTAGGGGCAGCCAACTATGGCTACACCTTC. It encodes CASSPLGAANYGYTF.

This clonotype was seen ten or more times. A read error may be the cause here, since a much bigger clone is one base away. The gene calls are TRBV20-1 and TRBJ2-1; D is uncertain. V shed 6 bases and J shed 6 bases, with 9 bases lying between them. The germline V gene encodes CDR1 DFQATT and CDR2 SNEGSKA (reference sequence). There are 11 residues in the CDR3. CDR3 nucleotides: TGCAGTGCCGGTACGGCCAATGAGCAGTTCTTC. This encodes CSAGTANEQFF.

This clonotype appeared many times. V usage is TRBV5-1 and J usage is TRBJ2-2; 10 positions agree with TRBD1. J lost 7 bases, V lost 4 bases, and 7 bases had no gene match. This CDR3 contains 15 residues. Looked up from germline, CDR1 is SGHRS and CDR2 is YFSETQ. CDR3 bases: TGCGCCAGCAGCCACGACAGGGGGCATGACGGGGAGCTGTTTTTT. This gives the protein CASSHDRGHDGELFF.

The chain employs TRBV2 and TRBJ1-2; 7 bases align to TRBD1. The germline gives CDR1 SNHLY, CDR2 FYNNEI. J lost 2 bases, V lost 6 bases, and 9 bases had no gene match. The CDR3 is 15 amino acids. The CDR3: CASSDYRDSNYGYTF. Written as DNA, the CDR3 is TGTGCCAGCAGCGATTACCGGGACAGCAACTATGGCTACACCTTC.

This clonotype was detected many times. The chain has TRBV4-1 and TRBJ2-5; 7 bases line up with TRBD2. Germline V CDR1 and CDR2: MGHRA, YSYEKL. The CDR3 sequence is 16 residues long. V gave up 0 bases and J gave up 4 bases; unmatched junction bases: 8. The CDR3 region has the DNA TGCGCCAGCAGCCAAGATAGGGACCCGGGAGGAGAGACCCAGTACTTC. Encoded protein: CASSQDRDPGGETQYF.

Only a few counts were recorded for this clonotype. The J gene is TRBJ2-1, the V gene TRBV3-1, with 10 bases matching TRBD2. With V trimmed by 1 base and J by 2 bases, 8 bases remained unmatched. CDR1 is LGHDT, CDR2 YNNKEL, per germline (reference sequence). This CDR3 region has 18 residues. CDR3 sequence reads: CASSQANPLAGTYNEQFF. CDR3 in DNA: TGTGCCAGCAGCCAAGCGAACCCACTAGCGGGGACCTACAATGAGCAGTTCTTC.